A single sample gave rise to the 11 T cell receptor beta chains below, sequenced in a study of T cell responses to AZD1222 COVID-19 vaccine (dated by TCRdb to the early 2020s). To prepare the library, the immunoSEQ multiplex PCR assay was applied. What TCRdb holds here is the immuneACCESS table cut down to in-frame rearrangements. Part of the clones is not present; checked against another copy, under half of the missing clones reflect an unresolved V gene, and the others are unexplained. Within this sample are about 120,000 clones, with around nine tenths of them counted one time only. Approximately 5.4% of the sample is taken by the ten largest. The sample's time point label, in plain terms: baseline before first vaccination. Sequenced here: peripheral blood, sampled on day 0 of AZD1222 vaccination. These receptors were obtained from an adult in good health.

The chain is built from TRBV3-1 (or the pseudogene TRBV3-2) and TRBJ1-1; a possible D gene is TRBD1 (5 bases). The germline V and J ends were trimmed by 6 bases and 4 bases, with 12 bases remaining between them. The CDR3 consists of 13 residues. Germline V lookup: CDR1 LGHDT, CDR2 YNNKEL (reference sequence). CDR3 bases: TGTGCCAGCAGGAGCCGGCAGGGCACTGAAGCTTTCTTT. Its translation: CASRSRQGTEAFF.

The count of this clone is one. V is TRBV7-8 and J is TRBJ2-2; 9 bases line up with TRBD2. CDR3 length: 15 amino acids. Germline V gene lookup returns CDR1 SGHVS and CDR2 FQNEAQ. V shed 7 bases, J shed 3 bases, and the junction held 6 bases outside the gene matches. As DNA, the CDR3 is TGTGCCAGCAAACCAGCGGGGGGCGACACCGGGGAGCTGTTTTTT. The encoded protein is CASKPAGGDTGELFF.

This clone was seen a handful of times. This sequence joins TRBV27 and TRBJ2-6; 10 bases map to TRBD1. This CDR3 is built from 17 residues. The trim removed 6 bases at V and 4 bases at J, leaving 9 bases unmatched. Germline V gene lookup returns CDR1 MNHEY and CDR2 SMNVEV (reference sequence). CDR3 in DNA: TGTGCCAGCAGACCCGGGACAGGGGCGCGCGGGGCCAACGTCCTGACTTTC. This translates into CASRPGTGARGANVLTF.

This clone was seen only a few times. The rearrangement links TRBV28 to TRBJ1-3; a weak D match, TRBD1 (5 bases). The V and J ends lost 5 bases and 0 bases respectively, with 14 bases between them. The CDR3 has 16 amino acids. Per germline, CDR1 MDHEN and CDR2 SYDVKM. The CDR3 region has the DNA TGTGCCAGCAGTCCCCGGGGCCGGTACTCTGGAAACACCATATATTTT. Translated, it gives CASSPRGRYSGNTIYF.

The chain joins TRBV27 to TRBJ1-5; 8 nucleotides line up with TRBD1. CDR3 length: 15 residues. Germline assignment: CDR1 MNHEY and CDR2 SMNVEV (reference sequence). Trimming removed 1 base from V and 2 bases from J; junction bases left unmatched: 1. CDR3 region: CASSLYRGGNQPQHF. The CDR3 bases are TGTGCCAGCAGTTTATACAGGGGGGGCAATCAGCCCCAGCATTTT.

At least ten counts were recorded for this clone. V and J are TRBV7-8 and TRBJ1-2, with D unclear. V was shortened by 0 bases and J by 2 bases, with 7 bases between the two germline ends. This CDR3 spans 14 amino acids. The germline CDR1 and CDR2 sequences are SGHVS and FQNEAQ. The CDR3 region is CASSLAHGNYGYTF. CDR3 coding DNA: TGTGCCAGCAGCTTAGCGCACGGAAACTATGGCTACACCTTC.

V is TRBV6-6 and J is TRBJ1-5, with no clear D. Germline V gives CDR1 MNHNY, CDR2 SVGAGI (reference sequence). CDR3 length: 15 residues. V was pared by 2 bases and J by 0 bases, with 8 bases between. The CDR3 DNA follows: TGTGCCAGCAGTTACGGCGGGTATAGCAATCAGCCCCAGCATTTT. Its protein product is CASSYGGYSNQPQHF.

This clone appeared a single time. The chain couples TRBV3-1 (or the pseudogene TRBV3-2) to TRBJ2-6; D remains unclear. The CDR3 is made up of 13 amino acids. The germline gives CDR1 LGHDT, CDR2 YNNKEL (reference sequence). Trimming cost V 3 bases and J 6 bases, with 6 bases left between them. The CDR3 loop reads CASSHHAANVLTF. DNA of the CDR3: TGTGCCAGCAGCCATCACGCGGCCAACGTCCTGACTTTC.

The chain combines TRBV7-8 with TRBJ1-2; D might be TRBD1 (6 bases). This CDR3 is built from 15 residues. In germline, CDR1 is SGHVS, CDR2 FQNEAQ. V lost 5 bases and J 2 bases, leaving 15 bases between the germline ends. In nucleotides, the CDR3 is TGTGCCAGCAGCCCCCGACGGGGGGGCAACTATGGCTACACCTTC. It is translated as CASSPRRGGNYGYTF. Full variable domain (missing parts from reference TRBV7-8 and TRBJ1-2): GAGVSQSPRYKVAKRGQDVALRCDPISGHVSLFWYQQALGQGPEFLTYFQNEAQLDKSGLPSDRFFAERPEGSVSTLKIQRTQQEDSAVYLCASSPRRGGNYGYTFGSGTRLTVV.

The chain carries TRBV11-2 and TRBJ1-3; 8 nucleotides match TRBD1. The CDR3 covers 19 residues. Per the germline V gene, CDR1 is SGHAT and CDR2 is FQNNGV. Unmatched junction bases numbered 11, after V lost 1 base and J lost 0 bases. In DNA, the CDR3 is TGTGCCAGCAGCTTAGTCGGCAGGGGGCCTACGGCCTCTGGAAACACCATATATTTT. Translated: CASSLVGRGPTASGNTIYF.

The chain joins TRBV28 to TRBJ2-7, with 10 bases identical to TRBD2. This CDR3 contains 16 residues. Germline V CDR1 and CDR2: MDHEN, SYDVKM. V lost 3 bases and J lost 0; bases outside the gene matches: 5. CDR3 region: CASSLPGLALSYEQYF. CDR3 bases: TGTGCCAGCAGTTTGCCGGGACTAGCGCTCTCCTACGAGCAGTACTTC.